This T cell receptor beta chain appears in the sequencing data of a study of post-analysis software for immune sequencing data. Study-wide results and caveats: The study found significantly lower normalized Chao1 diversity in multiple sclerosis patients than in controls. Strong co-clustering by F measure linked samples that shared a preparation batch. With TRBV5-6, TRBV5-1 and TRBV20-1 included, about five TRBV segments were more frequent in patients than in controls.

The CDR3 is made up of 13 amino acids. Trimming stripped 7 bases from V and 8 bases from J, with 17 bases between. Researchers reported that TCR beta cDNA libraries carried unique molecular identifiers. TCRdb fed the PCR reads into MiXCR, producing one record per CDR3 protein. Of 250,000 to 300,000 distinct CDR3 sequences listed, around 34% were seen once; the top ten hold more than 4%. Of note for this clonotype: Its antigen is unidentified.

This sequence joins TRBV12-3 or TRBV12-4 and TRBJ1-2; tentative D call: TRBD1 (5 bases). The TCR comes from a girl between 10 and 17 years old with multiple sclerosis. The sample taken for sequencing was blood. In nucleotides, the CDR3 is TGTGCCAGCACCCAGGCAAGGGGCGGGGGCTACACCTTC. This gives the protein CASTQARGGGYTF.